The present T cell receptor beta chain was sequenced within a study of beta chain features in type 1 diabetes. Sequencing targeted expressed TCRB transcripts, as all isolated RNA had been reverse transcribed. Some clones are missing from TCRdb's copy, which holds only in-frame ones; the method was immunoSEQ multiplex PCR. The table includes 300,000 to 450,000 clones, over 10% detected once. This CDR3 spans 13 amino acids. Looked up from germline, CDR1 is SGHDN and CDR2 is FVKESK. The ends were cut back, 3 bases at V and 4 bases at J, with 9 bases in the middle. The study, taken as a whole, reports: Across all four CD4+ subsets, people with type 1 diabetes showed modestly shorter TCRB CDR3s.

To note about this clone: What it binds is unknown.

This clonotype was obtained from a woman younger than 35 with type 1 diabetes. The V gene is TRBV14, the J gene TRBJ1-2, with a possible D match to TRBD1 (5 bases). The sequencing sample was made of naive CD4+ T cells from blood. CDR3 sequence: CASSHRQSYGYTF. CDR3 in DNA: TGTGCCAGCAGCCACAGACAGAGCTATGGCTACACCTTC.